This TCR beta chain was sequenced for a study of shared clonotypes between healthy human individuals. CDR1 is SGHRS and CDR2 is YFSETQ in the germline V gene. V shed 0 bases, J shed 4 bases, and the junction held 0 bases outside the gene matches. CDR3 size: 13 residues. This clone was counted between two and nine times. At the DNA level, this CDR3 is encoded by other sequences in the same sample as well. The assay was immunoSEQ multiplex PCR, and TCRdb's table has in-frame clones only and misses some. The top ten clones hold roughly 0.13% of a sample with roughly 2.6 million clones, around nine tenths of them seen once.

This TCR was recovered from a man younger than 35 in good health. The sequencing sample was made of naive CD4+ T cells sorted from blood. The sample's subset: CD45RA+ positively selected. The chain has TRBV5-1 and TRBJ2-5, with TRBD2 matching over 7 bases. The CDR3 region is CASSLGGGETQYF. The CDR3 region has the DNA TGCGCCAGCAGCTTGGGCGGGGGAGAGACCCAGTACTTC.